This paragraph reports one TCR beta chain. This clonotype was seen a handful of times. This receptor's antigen is unknown. Base qualities are not at hand, and no much larger clone is one base apart. These data originate in a study of regulatory T cells in long-lasting Graves disease (dated by TCRdb to the early 2020s). About the investigation overall: Newly diagnosed Graves' disease patients had taken antithyroid drugs for less than 3 months. This study used TCR sequencing and RNA sequencing of peripheral blood to compare persistent Graves' disease patients against newly diagnosed Graves' disease patients. The study was conducted in China and was registered as a clinical trial. A total of around 35 samples underwent TCR sequencing, from about 13 patients with persistent Graves' disease and 20 or so patients with newly diagnosed Graves' disease. The study at large found these results: Sequencing and analysis were restricted to the TCR beta chain. Compared with newly diagnosed patients, persistent Graves' disease patients had lower TCR Shannon entropy and fewer highly expanded clones, which suggests clonal expansion. Persistent patients shared more public clonotypes among themselves (around 2,500) than newly diagnosed patients did (roughly 910). The small sample size was acknowledged by the authors as a limitation that may reduce accuracy. Because the primary lesion, thyroid tissue, could not be accessed, the study looked at peripheral blood alone. TRBV28, TRBJ1-2 and TRBJ2-5 were preferentially used in persistent disease, while TRBV20-1 and TRBJ2-1 were favored in newly diagnosed disease.

For CDR1 and CDR2, the germline V gene (reference sequence) lists PRHDT and FYEKMQ. The junction shows trimming of 4 bases on V and 0 bases on J, and the gene matches do not reach 8 bases of it. The CDR3 holds 16 amino acids from the cysteine to the phenylalanine. Only the CDR3 part of the read is kept: 48 bases, read in frame from the first base. Library method: multiplex PCR. The instrument given in TCRdb is Illumina HiSeq 4000. TCR beta libraries were built with iRepertoire HTBI primers and Arm-PCR amplification of CDR3 regions. Gel purification was performed on PCR products prior to sequencing. Concerning the study's data processing: Gene usage analysis of CDR3 amino acid clonotypes relied on the 60 or so TRBV and 13 to 15 TRBJ segments identified across samples. COPE and FqMerger were used to merge the filtered high-quality paired reads into contigs. BLAST was used to align contigs to IMGT TRBV, TRBD and TRBJ reference genes, and CDR3 was defined according to IMGT. Any clonotype with a frequency above 0.1% was classified as a highly expanded clone. Shannon entropy served as the measure of repertoire diversity, while the Gini coefficient captured V-J evenness. Public clonotypes were defined as clonotypes shared by more than one individual. TCRdb reanalyzed the raw reads on its own, using fastp at Q25 for trimming and MiXCR for clone calling, and kept in-frame beta chains. Entries are consolidated by CDR3 protein sequence, retaining the most common genes and DNA. The V and J calls come from TCRdb's annotation, not from the publication. Counted in this sample were over 350,000 distinct CDR3 sequences; about 15% of them appeared once. The ten biggest clones cover over 7% of the sample.

Per the publication, the time point label means: newly diagnosed GD, antithyroid drugs for less than 3 months. RNA was extracted from PBMCs in TRIzol for both TCR sequencing and RNA sequencing. The diagnosis of Graves' disease was made according to American Thyroid Association guidelines. Patients were recruited from an endocrinology department in Xi'an, China. Each patient gave approximately 10 milliliters of peripheral blood, collected in an EDTA anticoagulant tube. Ficoll Paque Plus density gradient separation was used to isolate PBMCs, and no further T cell sorting was performed. An Agilent 2100 Bioanalyzer and agarose gel were used to check RNA quality, and a NanoDrop 2000 was used to measure RNA concentration. This same sample was also taken into another study, of T cells in Graves' hyperthyroidism and ophthalmopathy. Per the second study: Graves' hyperthyroidism was defined as stable when no progression to ophthalmopathy occurred over 18 months of follow-up. Hyperthyroidism patients were newly diagnosed, with disease duration under 2 months, and aged 18 to 65 years. The study excluded patients with uncontrolled infections, other autoimmune diseases, pregnancy or lactation. Clinical symptoms, serum thyroxine and TRAb, thyroid ultrasound, and orbital computed tomography formed the basis for the diagnoses. The first round of RT-PCR for the TCR CDR3 was performed with the HTBI primer set and the Qiagen OneStep RT-PCR kit. Most expanded thyroid clonotypes (frequency above 0.001) were also found in blood, which suggests that blood repertoires may mirror thyroid immune responses. In cross-validation, a model built on a 13 V-J signature told ophthalmopathy apart from stable hyperthyroidism with 87.88% sensitivity and about 81% specificity, and in testing the same model reached 80%/75%. During validation, the model predicted progression to ophthalmopathy a median of about 6.5 months ahead of onset, with 60% to 71% sensitivity and about 75% specificity. TCR V-J signatures able to tell the groups apart were searched for in a discovery cohort of around 95 patients, of whom 43 had Graves' ophthalmopathy and more than 55 had stable Graves' hyperthyroidism. An independent validation cohort of 18 to 20 hyperthyroidism patients and 17 patients who later progressed to ophthalmopathy tested prospective prediction of ophthalmopathy. The roughly 100 discovery patients were divided at random into training and test sets in a 7:3 ratio. Thyroid tissue and blood T-cell repertoires from six or seven Graves' hyperthyroidism patients were also compared in the study. After sampling, hyperthyroidism patients received methimazole starting at 30 mg daily, and ophthalmopathy patients received high-dose intravenous methylprednisolone. The libraries were constructed in a second round of multiplex PCR and then size-selected and purified. The libraries were sequenced on an Illumina HiSeq2000 using paired-end 100 bp reads. SOAPnuke was used to process the raw data, removing reads that contained adapters or uncalled bases, had a mean Phred below 15, or lacked an exact match to the constant primer or identifier. High-quality paired reads were merged with COPE v1.2.5, and unique nucleotide sequences were defined as clonotypes. Clonotypes were aligned to IMGT TRBV, TRBD and TRBJ reference segments using MiTCR v1.1. The analysis was restricted to V-J combinations with a frequency above 0.0001, which together covered 99% to 99.2% of the repertoires. A TCS score was defined as the ratio of F50 (clonal expansion) to E x V (chaos), with BLOSUM62-based TCRdist applied between CDR3 peptides within each V-J. Welch's t-statistics and random forest reduced approximately 520 V-J features to under 15, which were used in a naive Bayes classifier (R e1071). Sample size was not statistically predetermined, and investigators were not blinded to group allocation. TCR Vbeta CDR3 sequencing of 135 peripheral blood samples (roughly 41 ophthalmopathy, under 80 hyperthyroidism and approximately 17 progressor patients) is reported in the paper.

This receptor chain uses TRBV13 and TRBJ1-1, with 7 bases aligning to TRBD1. Sequencing was performed on peripheral blood mononuclear cells (PBMCs), taken at new diagnosis, from a patient treated with antithyroid drugs. The clonotype was recovered from a woman aged 40 to 55 with Graves disease. Donor details come from another sample of the same person, matched by shared clones. The CDR3 reads as follows: CASSSGGGGMNTEAFF. The DNA sequence is as follows: TGTGCCAGCAGCTCTGGAGGGGGCGGAATGAACACTGAAGCTTTCTTT.